The rows below give T cell receptor beta chains drawn from one sample of a study of Ad26.COV2.S vaccination and SARS-CoV-2 variants. The data were produced by immunoSEQ multiplex PCR, yet TCRdb's version contains in-frame clones alone and is incomplete. The data hold 500,000 or so clones, with 85% to 90% observed a single time. The source material was peripheral blood, sampled in a trial of Ad26.COV2.S vaccine versus placebo. The receptors shown here come from a person aged 18-60 years who received the Ad26.COV2.S COVID-19 vaccine or a placebo. Each CDR3 is given with its conserved first and last residue. Each record gives: J gene, CDR3 length, V gene, CDR3 protein.

j_call: TRBJ2-3; cdr3_length: 13; v_call: TRBV4-3; cdr3_aa: CASSQERSDTQYF
j_call: TRBJ1-2; cdr3_length: 11; v_call: TRBV10-2; cdr3_aa: CASSGMEGYTF
j_call: TRBJ2-4; cdr3_length: 14; v_call: TRBV19; cdr3_aa: CASSGQLAKNIQYF
j_call: TRBJ2-1; cdr3_length: 14; v_call: TRBV11-2; cdr3_aa: CASSLDSRYGEQFF
j_call: TRBJ2-3; cdr3_length: 13; v_call: TRBV7-9; cdr3_aa: CASSVAAADTQYF
j_call: TRBJ1-1; cdr3_length: 13; v_call: TRBV18; cdr3_aa: CASSPSWNTEAFF
j_call: TRBJ2-1; cdr3_length: 16; v_call: TRBV2; cdr3_aa: CASSDLGGRTGNEQFF
j_call: TRBJ2-5; cdr3_length: 15; v_call: TRBV7-3; cdr3_aa: CASSSGMGSGETQYF
j_call: TRBJ1-3; cdr3_length: 15; v_call: TRBV7-9; cdr3_aa: CASSPQTGSGNTIYF
j_call: TRBJ1-5; cdr3_length: 13; v_call: TRBV12-3/TRBV12-4; cdr3_aa: CASSRQFQQPQHF
j_call: TRBJ2-3; cdr3_length: 15; v_call: TRBV4-3; cdr3_aa: CASSQGAQLTDTQYF
j_call: TRBJ2-1; cdr3_length: 17; v_call: TRBV28; cdr3_aa: CASRPSFPVDSYNEQFF
j_call: TRBJ2-1; cdr3_length: 16; v_call: TRBV27; cdr3_aa: CASSEKGRGMDNEQFF
j_call: TRBJ1-6; cdr3_length: 16; v_call: TRBV2; cdr3_aa: CASSGGTGAYNSPLHF
j_call: TRBJ2-3; cdr3_length: 13; v_call: TRBV6-6; cdr3_aa: CASMSGYTDTQYF
j_call: TRBJ1-3; cdr3_length: 12; v_call: TRBV5-6; cdr3_aa: CASSLGRNTIYF
j_call: TRBJ1-6; cdr3_length: 13; v_call: TRBV18; cdr3_aa: CASSPPSAGPLHF
j_call: TRBJ1-1; cdr3_length: 14; v_call: TRBV7-8; cdr3_aa: CASSLVLRGGEAFF
j_call: TRBJ2-7; cdr3_length: 13; v_call: TRBV28; cdr3_aa: CASSLFMGSEQYF
j_call: TRBJ1-3; cdr3_length: 17; v_call: TRBV18; cdr3_aa: CASSPRQGGISGNTIYF
j_call: TRBJ1-5; cdr3_length: 17; v_call: TRBV5-1; cdr3_aa: CASSREPGQGADQPQHF
j_call: TRBJ2-5; cdr3_length: 13; v_call: TRBV5-1; cdr3_aa: CASSSRGHETQYF
j_call: TRBJ1-2; cdr3_length: 14; v_call: TRBV5-1; cdr3_aa: CASSQGTGGYGYTF
j_call: TRBJ2-4; cdr3_length: 14; v_call: TRBV19; cdr3_aa: CARPGTWDLDIQYF
j_call: TRBJ1-3; cdr3_length: 15; v_call: TRBV5-4; cdr3_aa: CASSLWGGSGNTIYF
j_call: TRBJ1-1; cdr3_length: 13; v_call: TRBV9; cdr3_aa: CASSVGRSTEAFF
j_call: TRBJ2-3; cdr3_length: 16; v_call: TRBV19; cdr3_aa: CASSIVGGLDTDTQYF
j_call: TRBJ2-1; cdr3_length: 14; v_call: TRBV15; cdr3_aa: CATSRDSLSSEQFF
j_call: TRBJ2-7; cdr3_length: 14; v_call: TRBV2; cdr3_aa: CASSEERESYEQYF
j_call: TRBJ2-5; cdr3_length: 13; v_call: TRBV12-3/TRBV12-4; cdr3_aa: CASSLGRMWTQYF
j_call: TRBJ2-5; cdr3_length: 12; v_call: TRBV27; cdr3_aa: CASSWDGETQYF
j_call: TRBJ2-2; cdr3_length: 14; v_call: TRBV10-3; cdr3_aa: CAISADPSTGELFF
j_call: TRBJ1-6; cdr3_length: 15; v_call: TRBV3-1/TRBV3-2; cdr3_aa: CASSQRDRGNSPLHF
j_call: TRBJ1-6; cdr3_length: 15; v_call: TRBV3-1/TRBV3-2; cdr3_aa: CASSQEEGGSSPLHF
j_call: TRBJ1-5; cdr3_length: 15; v_call: TRBV3-1/TRBV3-2; cdr3_aa: CASRLDRGQYQPQHF
j_call: TRBJ1-2; cdr3_length: 14; v_call: TRBV15; cdr3_aa: CATSRDKVAYGYTF
j_call: TRBJ2-1; cdr3_length: 15; v_call: TRBV10-3; cdr3_aa: CAISEGTSGSNEQFF
j_call: TRBJ2-7; cdr3_length: 15; v_call: TRBV4-3; cdr3_aa: CASSQDELGAYEQYF
j_call: TRBJ1-6; cdr3_length: 15; v_call: TRBV6-5; cdr3_aa: CASRKLGQGLSPLHF
j_call: TRBJ1-3; cdr3_length: 15; v_call: TRBV4-3; cdr3_aa: CASSQDRGPGNTIYF
j_call: TRBJ2-7; cdr3_length: 13; v_call: TRBV5-1; cdr3_aa: CASSPGMGYEQYF
j_call: TRBJ2-1; cdr3_length: 15; v_call: TRBV7-2; cdr3_aa: CASSALGGSYNEQFF
j_call: TRBJ2-1; cdr3_length: 13; v_call: TRBV12-3/TRBV12-4; cdr3_aa: CASSFGGNNEQFF
j_call: TRBJ2-2; cdr3_length: 18; v_call: TRBV11-2; cdr3_aa: CASSPNGQGALGTGELFF
j_call: TRBJ1-2; cdr3_length: 15; v_call: TRBV5-1; cdr3_aa: CASSLGFPVAYGYTF
j_call: TRBJ1-5; cdr3_length: 13; v_call: TRBV5-6; cdr3_aa: CASSAGYYQPQHF
j_call: TRBJ1-5; cdr3_length: 14; v_call: TRBV27; cdr3_aa: CASSSGIGYQPQHF
j_call: TRBJ2-6; cdr3_length: 22; v_call: TRBV12-5; cdr3_aa: CASGLVGRSFRDLPSGANVLTF
j_call: TRBJ2-1; cdr3_length: 19; v_call: TRBV7-2; cdr3_aa: CASSLAGLARRGSYNEQFF
j_call: TRBJ2-1; cdr3_length: 17; v_call: TRBV5-1; cdr3_aa: CASSPRGLAGYYNEQFF
j_call: TRBJ1-2; cdr3_length: 14; v_call: TRBV21-1; cdr3_aa: CASSKYSDGYGYTF
j_call: TRBJ2-1; cdr3_length: 13; v_call: TRBV4-2; cdr3_aa: CASSQDWTGEQFF
j_call: TRBJ2-1; cdr3_length: 16; v_call: TRBV20-1; cdr3_aa: CSASLIASGLRNEQFF
j_call: TRBJ2-3; cdr3_length: 14; v_call: TRBV2; cdr3_aa: CASRLASSTDTQYF
j_call: TRBJ1-1; cdr3_length: 15; v_call: TRBV18; cdr3_aa: CASSPRLQGGPEAFF
j_call: TRBJ2-5; cdr3_length: 15; v_call: TRBV6-6; cdr3_aa: CASSYPGQGQETQYF
j_call: TRBJ1-1; cdr3_length: 12; v_call: TRBV2; cdr3_aa: CASIKHETEAFF